Listed below are T cell receptor beta chains from one sample, sequenced in a study of T cells in Graves' hyperthyroidism and ophthalmopathy. TCRdb processed the multiplex PCR reads anew with MiXCR; each CDR3 protein has one entry. The profile shows a few hundred thousand distinct CDR3 sequences, approximately 14% of them singletons. The sequencing input was blood. The receptors derive from a woman in her thirties with Graves' hyperthyroidism. Each CDR3 is given without its conserved first and last residue.

CDR3: ASKFPQGAEAF; V: TRBV28; J: TRBJ1-1
CDR3: ASSLALGQAFYEQY; V: TRBV7-9; J: TRBJ2-7
CDR3: ASSVGGTGGFNEQF; V: TRBV9; J: TRBJ2-1
CDR3: ASSPGTSGRRYEQF; V: TRBV11-2; J: TRBJ2-1
CDR3: ASSGGFRNSPLH; V: TRBV5-5; J: TRBJ1-6
CDR3: ASSYGNSGGNEQF; V: TRBV6-2/TRBV6-3; J: TRBJ2-1
CDR3: AWSVRSSYEQY; V: TRBV30; J: TRBJ2-7
CDR3: SVGALGVREQY; V: TRBV29-1; J: TRBJ2-7
CDR3: ARSTGPGNTIY; V: TRBV30; J: TRBJ1-3
CDR3: ATGLSGPSSYEQY; V: TRBV2; J: TRBJ2-7
CDR3: SARGAGNYGYT; V: TRBV20-1; J: TRBJ1-2
CDR3: ASSQESLPGETQY; V: TRBV3-1; J: TRBJ2-5
CDR3: SARDLGGRSFSEQF; V: TRBV20-1; J: TRBJ2-1
CDR3: ASSDYEFYNEQF; V: TRBV5-1; J: TRBJ2-1
CDR3: ASSYQAGVSGELF; V: TRBV7-3; J: TRBJ2-2
CDR3: ASSPGGVSYNEQF; V: TRBV18; J: TRBJ2-1
CDR3: ASIGQNYGYT; V: TRBV2; J: TRBJ1-2
CDR3: ASRKGMNTEAF; V: TRBV6-1; J: TRBJ1-1
CDR3: ASSSGAGPLEQY; V: TRBV28; J: TRBJ2-7
CDR3: ASSSGDALGDTQY; V: TRBV11-3; J: TRBJ2-3
CDR3: ASRSGGPSTDTQY; V: TRBV6-1; J: TRBJ2-3
CDR3: ASGLEGGGPNEQF; V: TRBV12-5; J: TRBJ2-1
CDR3: SARGRDRGTGELF; V: TRBV20-1; J: TRBJ2-2
CDR3: ASSILRGGTNTGELF; V: TRBV19; J: TRBJ2-2
CDR3: ASSQFHSGAGEQF; V: TRBV3-1; J: TRBJ2-1
CDR3: SAGARANEKLF; V: TRBV29-1; J: TRBJ1-4
CDR3: ASSSVGEVGYEQY; V: TRBV11-2; J: TRBJ2-7
CDR3: ASSLGVGTYEQY; V: TRBV11-2; J: TRBJ2-7